This T cell receptor beta chain was identified during a study of T cell responses to AZD1222 COVID-19 vaccine. With regard to this clone: What it binds is not known.

Study results and caveats: Repertoire sampling was restricted to post-peak T cell response timepoints. Among the donors, most were white British and more were female, and clonal diversity was possibly underestimated.

Losses at the gene ends were 6 bases for V and 3 bases for J; bases not matched to a gene: 4. Looked up from germline, CDR1 is MNHEY and CDR2 is SVGAGI. The length of the CDR3 is 15 residues. Using immunoSEQ multiplex PCR, the repertoire was profiled, and TCRdb retains in-frame clones only, with some absent. Among about 85,000 clones listed, about 86% were seen once. This sample comprised peripheral blood, obtained on day 0 of AZD1222 vaccination. The TCR originated in an adult in good health. The chain employs TRBV6-5 and TRBJ2-1, with 11 bases that match TRBD1. The CDR3 sequence: CASRPGTGGYNEQFF. In DNA, the CDR3 is TGTGCCAGCAGGCCGGGGACAGGGGGCTACAATGAGCAGTTCTTC.